This note documents a single T cell receptor (beta chain) sequence. Trimming cost V 4 bases and J 1 base; bases outside gene matches: 11. Germline CDR1 LGHDT, CDR2 YNNKEL (reference sequence). The CDR3 has 18 amino acids. Original methodology: From reference gene primer amplification, estimates of nucleated cell counts were derived. Repertoires were generated with immunoSEQ multiplex PCR, while TCRdb's copy carries only in-frame clones and drops some. D and trimming were read from the DNA, whereas the V and J calls and clone size are those reported in that table. The data contain about 150,000 clones, approximately 90% of them singletons. This specimen comes from a study of blood T cell repertoires in COVID-19.

The rearrangement joins TRBV3-1 (or the pseudogene TRBV3-2) to TRBJ1-3; TRBD1 agrees at 9 bases. Specimen: peripheral blood. The sequence was obtained from a man in his 60s with active or convalescent COVID-19. The CDR3 loop reads CASSRRQGETASGNTIYF. CDR3 coding DNA: TGTGCCAGCAGCCGCAGACAGGGGGAAACAGCATCTGGAAACACCATATATTTT.